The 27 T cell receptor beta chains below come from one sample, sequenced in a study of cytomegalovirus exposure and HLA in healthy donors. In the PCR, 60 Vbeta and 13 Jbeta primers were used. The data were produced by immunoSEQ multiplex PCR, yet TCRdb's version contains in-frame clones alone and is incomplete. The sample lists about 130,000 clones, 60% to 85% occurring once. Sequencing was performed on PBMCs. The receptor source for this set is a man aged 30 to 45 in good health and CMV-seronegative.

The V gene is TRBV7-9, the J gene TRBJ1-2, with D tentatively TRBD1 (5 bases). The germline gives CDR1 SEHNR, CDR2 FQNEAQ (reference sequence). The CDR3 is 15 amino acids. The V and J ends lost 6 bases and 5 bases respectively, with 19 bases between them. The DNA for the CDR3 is TGTGCCAGCAGGCTGACAGCCGCCCCGTTGTATGGCTACACCTTC. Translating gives CASRLTAAPLYGYTF.

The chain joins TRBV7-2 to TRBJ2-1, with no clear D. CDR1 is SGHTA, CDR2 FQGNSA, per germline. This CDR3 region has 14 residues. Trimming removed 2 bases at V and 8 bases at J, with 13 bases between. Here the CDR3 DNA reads TGTGCCAGCAGCTTAAGTGATCGGGTGGATGAGCAGTTCTTC. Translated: CASSLSDRVDEQFF. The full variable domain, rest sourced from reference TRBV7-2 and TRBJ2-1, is GAGVSQSPSNKVTEKGKDVELRCDPISGHTALYWYRQSLGQGLEFLIYFQGNSAPDKSGLPSDRFSAERTGGSVSTLTIQRTQQEDSAVYLCASSLSDRVDEQFFGPGTRLTVL.

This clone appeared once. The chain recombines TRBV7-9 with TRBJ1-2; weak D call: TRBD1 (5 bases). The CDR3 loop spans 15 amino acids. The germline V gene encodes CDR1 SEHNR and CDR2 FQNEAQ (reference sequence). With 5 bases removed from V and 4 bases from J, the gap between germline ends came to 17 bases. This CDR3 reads CASSRAGPLTYGYTF. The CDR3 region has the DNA TGTGCCAGCAGCCGGGCAGGGCCCCTAACCTATGGCTACACCTTC.

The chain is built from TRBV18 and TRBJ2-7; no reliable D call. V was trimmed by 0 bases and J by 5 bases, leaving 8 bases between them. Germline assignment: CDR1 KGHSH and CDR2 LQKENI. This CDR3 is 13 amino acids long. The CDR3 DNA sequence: TGTGCCAGCTCACCACCGAGTTTGGACGAGCAGTACTTC. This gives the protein CASSPPSLDEQYF.

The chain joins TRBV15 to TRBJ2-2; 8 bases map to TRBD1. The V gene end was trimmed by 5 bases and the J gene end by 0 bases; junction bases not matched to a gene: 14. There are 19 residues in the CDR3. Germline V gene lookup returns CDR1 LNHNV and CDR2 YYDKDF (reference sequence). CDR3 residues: CATSPGTGSQSTNTGELFF. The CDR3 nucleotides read TGTGCCACCAGCCCCGGGACAGGTTCCCAGTCTACGAACACCGGGGAGCTGTTTTTT.

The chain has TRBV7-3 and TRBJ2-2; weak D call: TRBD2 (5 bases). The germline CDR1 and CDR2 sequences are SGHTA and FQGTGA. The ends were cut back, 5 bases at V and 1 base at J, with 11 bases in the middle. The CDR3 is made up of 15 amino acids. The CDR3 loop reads CASSESGVNTGELFF. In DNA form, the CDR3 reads TGTGCCAGCAGCGAAAGCGGAGTGAACACCGGGGAGCTGTTTTTT.

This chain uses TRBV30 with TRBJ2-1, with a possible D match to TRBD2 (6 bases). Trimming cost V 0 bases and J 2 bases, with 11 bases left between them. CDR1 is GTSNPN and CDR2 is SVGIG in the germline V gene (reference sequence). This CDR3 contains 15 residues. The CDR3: CAWSVSGAAYNEQFF. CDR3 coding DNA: TGTGCCTGGAGTGTATCGGGAGCAGCCTACAATGAGCAGTTCTTC. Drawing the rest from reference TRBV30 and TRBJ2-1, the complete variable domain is SQTIHQWPATLVQPVGSPLSLECTVEGTSNPNLYWYRQAAGRGLQLLFYSVGIGQISSEVPQNLSASRPQDRQFILSSKKLLLSDSGFYLCAWSVSGAAYNEQFFGPGTRLTVL.

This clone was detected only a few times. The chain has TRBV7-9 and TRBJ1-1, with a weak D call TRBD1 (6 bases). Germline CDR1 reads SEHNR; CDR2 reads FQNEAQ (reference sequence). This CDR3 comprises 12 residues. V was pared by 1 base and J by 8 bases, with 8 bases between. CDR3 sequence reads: CASSLDRAEAFF. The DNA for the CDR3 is TGTGCCAGCAGCTTAGACAGGGCCGAAGCTTTCTTT. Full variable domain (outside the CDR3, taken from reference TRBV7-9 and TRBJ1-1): DTGVSQNPRHKITKRGQNVTFRCDPISEHNRLYWYRQTLGQGPEFLTYFQNEAQLEKSRLLSDRFSAERPKGSFSTLEIQRTEQGDSAMYLCASSLDRAEAFFGQGTRLTVV.

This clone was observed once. CDR3 sequence: CASSPGTGAGNTIYF. The CDR3 nucleotides are TGCGCCAGCAGCCCTGGGACAGGGGCTGGAAACACCATATATTTT. This chain links TRBV4-3 with TRBJ1-3; 10 bases line up with TRBD1. Germline trimming cut 4 bases from V and 2 bases from J; bases unmatched to any gene: 2. CDR1 LGHNA and CDR2 YSLEER come from the germline V gene. The CDR3 sequence is 15 residues long.

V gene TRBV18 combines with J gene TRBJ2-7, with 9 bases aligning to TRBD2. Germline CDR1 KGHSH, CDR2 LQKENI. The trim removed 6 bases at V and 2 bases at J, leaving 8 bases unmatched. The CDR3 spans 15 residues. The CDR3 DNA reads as TGTGCCAGCTCCCCAGGGAGCGGGAGGACCTACGAGCAGTACTTC. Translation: CASSPGSGRTYEQYF.

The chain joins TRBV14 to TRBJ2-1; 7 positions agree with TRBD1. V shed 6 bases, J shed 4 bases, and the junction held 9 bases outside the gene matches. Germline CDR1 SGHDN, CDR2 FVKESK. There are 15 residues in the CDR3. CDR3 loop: CASRRRDRIYNEQFF. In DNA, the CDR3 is TGTGCCAGCAGGCGCCGGGACAGAATTTACAATGAGCAGTTCTTC.

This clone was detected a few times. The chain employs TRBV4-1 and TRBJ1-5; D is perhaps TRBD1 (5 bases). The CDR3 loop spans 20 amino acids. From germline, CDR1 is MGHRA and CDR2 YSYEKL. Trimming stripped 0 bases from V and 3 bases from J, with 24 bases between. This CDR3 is CASSQDLANVGRGSNQPQHF. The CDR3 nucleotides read TGCGCCAGCAGCCAAGATCTAGCCAACGTCGGCCGGGGGTCCAATCAGCCCCAGCATTTT.

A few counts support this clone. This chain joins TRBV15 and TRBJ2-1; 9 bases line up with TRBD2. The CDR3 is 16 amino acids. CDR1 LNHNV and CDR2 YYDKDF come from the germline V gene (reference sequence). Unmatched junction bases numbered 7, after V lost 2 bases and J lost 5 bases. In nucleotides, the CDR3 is TGTGCCACCAGCAGAATAGCGGGAGCGGGGAACAATGAGCAGTTCTTC. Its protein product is CATSRIAGAGNNEQFF.

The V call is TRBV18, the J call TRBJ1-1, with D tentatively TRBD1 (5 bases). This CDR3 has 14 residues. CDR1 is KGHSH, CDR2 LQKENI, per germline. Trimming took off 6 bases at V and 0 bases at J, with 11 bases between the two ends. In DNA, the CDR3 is TGTGCCAGCTCCCCGACAGCTTTGAACACTGAAGCTTTCTTT. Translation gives CASSPTALNTEAFF.

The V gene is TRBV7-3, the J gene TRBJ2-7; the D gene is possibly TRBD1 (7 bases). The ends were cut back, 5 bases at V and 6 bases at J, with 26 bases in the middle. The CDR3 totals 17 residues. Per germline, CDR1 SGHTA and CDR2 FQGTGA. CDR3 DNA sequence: TGTGCCAGCAGCCCCGCCCAATTAACAGGGGCGGGGAGCGAGCAGTACTTC. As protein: CASSPAQLTGAGSEQYF. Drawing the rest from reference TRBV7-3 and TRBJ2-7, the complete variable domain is GAGVSQTPSNKVTEKGKYVELRCDPISGHTALYWYRQSLGQGPEFLIYFQGTGAADDSGLPNDRFFAVRPEGSVSTLKIQRTERGDSAVYLCASSPAQLTGAGSEQYFGPGTRLTVT.

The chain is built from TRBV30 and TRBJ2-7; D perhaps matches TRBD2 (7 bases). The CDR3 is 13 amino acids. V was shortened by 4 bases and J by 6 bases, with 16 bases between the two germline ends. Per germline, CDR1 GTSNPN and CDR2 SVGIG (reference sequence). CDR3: CAWTSGGLSEQYF. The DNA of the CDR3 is TGTGCCTGGACGTCCGGGGGGCTGAGCGAGCAGTACTTC.

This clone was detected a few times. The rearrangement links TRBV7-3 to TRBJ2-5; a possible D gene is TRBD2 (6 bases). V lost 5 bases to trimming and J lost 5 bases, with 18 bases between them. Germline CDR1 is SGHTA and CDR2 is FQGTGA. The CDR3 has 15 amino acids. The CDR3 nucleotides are TGTGCCAGCAGCCGACTAGGTAGTCCGGATGAGACCCAGTACTTC. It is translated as CASSRLGSPDETQYF.

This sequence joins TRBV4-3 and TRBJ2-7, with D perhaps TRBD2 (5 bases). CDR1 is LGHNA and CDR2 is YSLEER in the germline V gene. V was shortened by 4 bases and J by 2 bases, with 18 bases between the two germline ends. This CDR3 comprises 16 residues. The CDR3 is CASSRSHGENTYEQYF. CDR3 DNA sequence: TGCGCCAGCAGCCGCTCCCACGGGGAAAACACCTACGAGCAGTACTTC.

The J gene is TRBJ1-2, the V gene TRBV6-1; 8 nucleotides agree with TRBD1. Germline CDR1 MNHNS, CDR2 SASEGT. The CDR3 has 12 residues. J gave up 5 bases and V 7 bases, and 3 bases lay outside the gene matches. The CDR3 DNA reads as TGTGCCAGCAAAGGGACAGGATATGGCTACACCTTC. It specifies CASKGTGYGYTF.

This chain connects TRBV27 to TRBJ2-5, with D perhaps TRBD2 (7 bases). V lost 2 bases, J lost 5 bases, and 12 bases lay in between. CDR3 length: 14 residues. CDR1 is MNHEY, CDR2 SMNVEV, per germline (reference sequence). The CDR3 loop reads CASSLGGAGETQYF. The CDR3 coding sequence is TGTGCCAGCAGTTTAGGGGGGGCTGGGGAGACCCAGTACTTC.

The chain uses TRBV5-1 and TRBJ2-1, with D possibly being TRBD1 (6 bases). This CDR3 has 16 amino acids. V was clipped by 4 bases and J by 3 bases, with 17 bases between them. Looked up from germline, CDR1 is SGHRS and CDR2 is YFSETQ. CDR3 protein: CASSGLPAGDYNEQFF. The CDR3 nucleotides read TGCGCCAGCAGCGGGCTGCCTGCAGGGGACTACAATGAGCAGTTCTTC.

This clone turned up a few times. The CDR3 sequence: CASSLNSGSNYNEQFF. Written as DNA, the CDR3 is TGTGCCAGCAGTTTGAATAGCGGGAGCAACTACAATGAGCAGTTCTTC. The rearrangement uses TRBV28 and TRBJ2-1, with TRBD2 identical over 9 bases. This CDR3 has 16 amino acids. The V and J ends lost 3 bases and 3 bases, in that order; junction bases with no gene match: 6. Germline loops: CDR1 MDHEN, CDR2 SYDVKM.

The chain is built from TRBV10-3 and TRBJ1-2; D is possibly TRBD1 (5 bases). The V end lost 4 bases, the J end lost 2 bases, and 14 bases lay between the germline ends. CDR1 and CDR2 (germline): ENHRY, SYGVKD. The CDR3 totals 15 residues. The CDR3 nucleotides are TGTGCCATCAGTGGTCGGGCAGGGATAAACTATGGCTACACCTTC. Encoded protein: CAISGRAGINYGYTF.

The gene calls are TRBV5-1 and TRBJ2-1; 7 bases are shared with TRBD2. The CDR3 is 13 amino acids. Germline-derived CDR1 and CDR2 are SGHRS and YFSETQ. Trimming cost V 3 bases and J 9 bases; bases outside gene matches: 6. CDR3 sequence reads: CASSWEGSSEQFF. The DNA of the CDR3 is TGCGCCAGCAGCTGGGAGGGTAGCAGTGAGCAGTTCTTC.

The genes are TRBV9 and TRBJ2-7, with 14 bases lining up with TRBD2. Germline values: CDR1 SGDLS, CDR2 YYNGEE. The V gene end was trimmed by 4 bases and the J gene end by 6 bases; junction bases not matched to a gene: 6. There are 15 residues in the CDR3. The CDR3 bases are TGTGCCAGCAGCCCCTGGACTAGCGGGAGGCGCGAGCAGTACTTC. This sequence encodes CASSPWTSGRREQYF.

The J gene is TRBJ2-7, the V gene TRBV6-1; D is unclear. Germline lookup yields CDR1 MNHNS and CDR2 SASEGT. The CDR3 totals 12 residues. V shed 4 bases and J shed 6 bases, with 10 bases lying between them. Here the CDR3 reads CASSVGSSEQYF. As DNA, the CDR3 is TGTGCCAGCAGTGTCGGTAGCAGCGAGCAGTACTTC.

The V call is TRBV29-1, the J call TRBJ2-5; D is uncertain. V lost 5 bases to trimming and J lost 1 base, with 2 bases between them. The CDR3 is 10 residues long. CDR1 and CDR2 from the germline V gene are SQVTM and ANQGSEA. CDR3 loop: CSVLQETQYF. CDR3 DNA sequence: TGCAGCGTTCTCCAAGAGACCCAGTACTTC. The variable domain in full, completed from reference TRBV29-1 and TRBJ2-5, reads SAVISQKPSRDICQRGTSLTIQCQVDSQVTMMFWYRQQPGQSLTLIATANQGSEATYESGFVIDKFPISRPNLTFSTLTVSNMSPEDSSIYLCSVLQETQYFGPGTRLLVL.